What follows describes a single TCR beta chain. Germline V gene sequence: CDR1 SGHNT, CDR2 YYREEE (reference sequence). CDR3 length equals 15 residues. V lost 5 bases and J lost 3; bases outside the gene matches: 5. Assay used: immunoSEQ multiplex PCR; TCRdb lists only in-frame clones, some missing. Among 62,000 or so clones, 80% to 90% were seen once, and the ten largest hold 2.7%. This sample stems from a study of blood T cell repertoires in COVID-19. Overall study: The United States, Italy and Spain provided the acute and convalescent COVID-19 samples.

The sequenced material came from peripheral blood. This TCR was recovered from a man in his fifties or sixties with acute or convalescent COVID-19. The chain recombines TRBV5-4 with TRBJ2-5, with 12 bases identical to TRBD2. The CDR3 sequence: CASSPSSGREETQYF. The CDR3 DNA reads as TGTGCCAGCAGTCCTTCTAGCGGGAGGGAAGAGACCCAGTACTTC. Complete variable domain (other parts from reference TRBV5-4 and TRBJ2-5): ETGVTQSPTHLIKTRGQQVTLRCSSQSGHNTVSWYQQALGQGPQFIFQYYREEENGRGNFPPRFSGLQFPNYSSELNVNALELDDSALYLCASSPSSGREETQYFGPGTRLLVL.